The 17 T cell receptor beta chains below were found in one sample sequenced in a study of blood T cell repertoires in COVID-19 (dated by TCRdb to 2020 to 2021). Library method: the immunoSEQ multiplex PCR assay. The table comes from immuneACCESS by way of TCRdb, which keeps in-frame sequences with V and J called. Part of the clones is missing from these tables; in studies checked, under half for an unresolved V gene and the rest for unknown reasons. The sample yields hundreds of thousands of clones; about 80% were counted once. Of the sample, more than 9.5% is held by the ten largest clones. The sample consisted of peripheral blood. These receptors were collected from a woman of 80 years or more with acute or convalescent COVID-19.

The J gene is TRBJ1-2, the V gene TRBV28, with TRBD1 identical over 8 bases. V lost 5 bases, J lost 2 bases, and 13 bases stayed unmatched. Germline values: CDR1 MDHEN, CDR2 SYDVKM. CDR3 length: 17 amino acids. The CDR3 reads CASSPGTGVGGNYGYTF. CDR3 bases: TGTGCCAGCAGTCCCGGGACAGGCGTTGGGGGAAACTATGGCTACACCTTC.

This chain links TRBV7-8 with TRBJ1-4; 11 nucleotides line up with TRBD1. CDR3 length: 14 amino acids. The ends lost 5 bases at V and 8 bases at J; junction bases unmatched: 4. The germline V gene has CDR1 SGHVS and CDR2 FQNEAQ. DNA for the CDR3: TGTGCCAGCAGCCAGGGACAGGGGGGAGAAAAACTGTTTTTT. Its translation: CASSQGQGGEKLFF. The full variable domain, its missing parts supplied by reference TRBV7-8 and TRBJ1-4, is GAGVSQSPRYKVAKRGQDVALRCDPISGHVSLFWYQQALGQGPEFLTYFQNEAQLDKSGLPSDRFFAERPEGSVSTLKIQRTQQEDSAVYLCASSQGQGGEKLFFGSGTQLSVL.

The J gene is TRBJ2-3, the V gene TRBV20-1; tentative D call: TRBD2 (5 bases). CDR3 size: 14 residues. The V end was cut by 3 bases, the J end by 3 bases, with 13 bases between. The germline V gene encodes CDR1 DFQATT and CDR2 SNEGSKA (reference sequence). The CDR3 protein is CSASSGIGTDTQYF. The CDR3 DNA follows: TGCAGTGCTAGTTCCGGGATTGGAACAGATACGCAGTATTTT.

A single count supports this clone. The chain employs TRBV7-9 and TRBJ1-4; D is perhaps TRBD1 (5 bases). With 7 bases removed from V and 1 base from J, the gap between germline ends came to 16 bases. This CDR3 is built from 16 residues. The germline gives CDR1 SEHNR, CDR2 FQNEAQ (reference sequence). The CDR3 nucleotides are TGTGCCAGCACCCAACGCACCGGGGGAACTAATGAAAAACTGTTTTTT. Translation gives CASTQRTGGTNEKLFF.

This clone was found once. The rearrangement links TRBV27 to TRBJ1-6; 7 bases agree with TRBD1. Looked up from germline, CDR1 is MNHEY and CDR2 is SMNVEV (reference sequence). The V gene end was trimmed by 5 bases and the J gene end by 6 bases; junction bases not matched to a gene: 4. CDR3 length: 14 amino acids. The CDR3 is CASSQRGLNSPLHF. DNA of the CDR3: TGTGCCAGCAGTCAGAGGGGGCTTAATTCACCCCTCCACTTT.

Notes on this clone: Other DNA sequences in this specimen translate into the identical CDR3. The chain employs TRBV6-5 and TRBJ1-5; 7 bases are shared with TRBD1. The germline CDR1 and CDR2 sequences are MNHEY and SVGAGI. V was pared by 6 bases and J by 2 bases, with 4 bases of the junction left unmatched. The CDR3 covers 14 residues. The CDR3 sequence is CASSPDRGNQPQHF. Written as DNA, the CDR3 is TGTGCCAGCAGCCCCGACAGGGGCAATCAGCCCCAGCATTTT.

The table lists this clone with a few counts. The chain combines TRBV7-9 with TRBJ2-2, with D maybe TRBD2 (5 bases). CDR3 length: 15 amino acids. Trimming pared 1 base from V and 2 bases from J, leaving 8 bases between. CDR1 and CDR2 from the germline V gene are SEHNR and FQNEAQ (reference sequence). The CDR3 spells CASSLGLTNTGELFF. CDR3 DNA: TGTGCCAGCAGCTTAGGACTAACCAACACCGGGGAGCTGTTTTTT.

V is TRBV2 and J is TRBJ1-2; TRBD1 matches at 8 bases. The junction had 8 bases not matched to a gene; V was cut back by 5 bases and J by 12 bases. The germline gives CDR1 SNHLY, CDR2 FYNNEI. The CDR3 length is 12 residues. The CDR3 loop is CASSPLGQAHTF. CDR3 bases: TGTGCCAGCAGTCCCCTGGGACAGGCCCACACCTTC.

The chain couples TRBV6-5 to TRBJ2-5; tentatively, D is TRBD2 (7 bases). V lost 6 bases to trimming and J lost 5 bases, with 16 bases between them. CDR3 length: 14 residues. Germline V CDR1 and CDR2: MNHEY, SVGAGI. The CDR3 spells CASSKGGGIETQYF. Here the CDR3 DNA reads TGTGCCAGCAGCAAAGGGGGAGGGATTGAGACCCAGTACTTC.

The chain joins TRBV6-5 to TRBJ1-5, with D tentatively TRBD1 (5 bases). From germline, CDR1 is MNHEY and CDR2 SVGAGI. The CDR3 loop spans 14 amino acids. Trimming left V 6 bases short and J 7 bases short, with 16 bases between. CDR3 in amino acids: CASRRGGVDQPQHF. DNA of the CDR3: TGTGCCAGCAGGCGTGGAGGGGTGGACCAGCCCCAGCATTTT.

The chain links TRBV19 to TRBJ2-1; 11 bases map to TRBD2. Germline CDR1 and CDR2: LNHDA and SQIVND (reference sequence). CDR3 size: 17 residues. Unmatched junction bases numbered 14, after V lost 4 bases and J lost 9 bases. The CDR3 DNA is TGTGCCAGTAGTAGAGCAGGGCTAGCGGGGGGTAAGGGTGAGCAGTTCTTC. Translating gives CASSRAGLAGGKGEQFF. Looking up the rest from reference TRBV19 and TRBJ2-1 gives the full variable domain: DGGITQSPKYLFRKEGQNVTLSCEQNLNHDAMYWYRQDPGQGLRLIYYSQIVNDFQKGDIAEGYSVSREKKESFPLTVTSAQKNPTAFYLCASSRAGLAGGKGEQFFGPGTRLTVL.

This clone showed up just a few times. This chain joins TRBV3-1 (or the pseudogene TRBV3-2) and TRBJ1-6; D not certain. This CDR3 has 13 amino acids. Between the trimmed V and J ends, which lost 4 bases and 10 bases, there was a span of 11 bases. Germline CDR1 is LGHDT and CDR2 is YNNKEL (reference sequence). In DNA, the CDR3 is TGTGCCAGCAGCCGGGCAGAGATGTCACCCCTCCACTTT. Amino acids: CASSRAEMSPLHF.

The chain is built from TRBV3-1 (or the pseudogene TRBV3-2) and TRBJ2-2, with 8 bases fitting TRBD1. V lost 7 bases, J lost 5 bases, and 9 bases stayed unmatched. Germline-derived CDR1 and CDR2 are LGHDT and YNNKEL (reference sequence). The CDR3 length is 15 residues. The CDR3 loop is CASILRTGRTGELFF. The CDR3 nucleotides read TGTGCCAGCATCCTGAGGACAGGGAGGACCGGGGAGCTGTTTTTT.

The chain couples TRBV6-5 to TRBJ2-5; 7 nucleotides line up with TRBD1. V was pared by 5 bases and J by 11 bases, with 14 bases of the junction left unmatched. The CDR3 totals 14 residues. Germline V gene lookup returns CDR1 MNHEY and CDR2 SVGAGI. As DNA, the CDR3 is TGTGCCAGCAGTCGTTACCACGGACAGGCGGTGCAGTACTTC. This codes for CASSRYHGQAVQYF.

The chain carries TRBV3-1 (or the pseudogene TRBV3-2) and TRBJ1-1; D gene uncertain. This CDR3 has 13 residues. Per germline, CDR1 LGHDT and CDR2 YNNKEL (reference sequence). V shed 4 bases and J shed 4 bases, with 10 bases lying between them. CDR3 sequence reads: CASSLEVRTEAFF. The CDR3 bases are TGTGCCAGCAGCCTGGAGGTTCGCACTGAAGCTTTCTTT.

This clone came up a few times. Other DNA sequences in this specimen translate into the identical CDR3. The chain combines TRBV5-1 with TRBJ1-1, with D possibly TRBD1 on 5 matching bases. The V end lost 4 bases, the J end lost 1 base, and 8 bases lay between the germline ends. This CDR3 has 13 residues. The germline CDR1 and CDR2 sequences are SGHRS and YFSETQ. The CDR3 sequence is CASSSTGNTEAFF. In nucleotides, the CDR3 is TGCGCCAGCAGCAGCACAGGGAACACTGAAGCTTTCTTT. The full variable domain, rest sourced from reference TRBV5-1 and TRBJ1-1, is KAGVTQTPRYLIKTRGQQVTLSCSPISGHRSVSWYQQTPGQGLQFLFEYFSETQRNKGNFPGRFSGRQFSNSRSEMNVSTLELGDSALYLCASSSTGNTEAFFGQGTRLTVV.

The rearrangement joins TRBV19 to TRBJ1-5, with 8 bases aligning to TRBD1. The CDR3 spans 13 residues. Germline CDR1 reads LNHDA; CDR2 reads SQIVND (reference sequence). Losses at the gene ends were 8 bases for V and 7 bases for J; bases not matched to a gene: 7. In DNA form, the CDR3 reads TGTGCCAGTCTTGACAGGGGTCAACAGCCCCAGCATTTT. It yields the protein CASLDRGQQPQHF.